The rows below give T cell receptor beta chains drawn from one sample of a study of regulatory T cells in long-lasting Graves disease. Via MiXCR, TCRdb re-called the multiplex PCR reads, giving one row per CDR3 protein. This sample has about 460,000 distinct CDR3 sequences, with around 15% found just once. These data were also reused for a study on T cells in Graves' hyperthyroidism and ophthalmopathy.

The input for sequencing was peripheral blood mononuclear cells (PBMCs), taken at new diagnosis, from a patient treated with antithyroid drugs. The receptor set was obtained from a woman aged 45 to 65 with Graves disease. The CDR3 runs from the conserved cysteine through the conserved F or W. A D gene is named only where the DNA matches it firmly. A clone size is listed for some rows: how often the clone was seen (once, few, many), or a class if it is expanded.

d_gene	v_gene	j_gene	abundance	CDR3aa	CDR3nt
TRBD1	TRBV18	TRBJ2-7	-	CASSPSGQAGYEQYF	TGTGCCAGCTCACCGTCGGGACAGGCGGGCTACGAGCAGTACTTC
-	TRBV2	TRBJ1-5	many	CASSELRGSNQPQHF	TGTGCCAGCAGTGAGCTTCGGGGGAGCAATCAGCCCCAGCATTTT
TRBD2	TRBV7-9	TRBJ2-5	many	CASSLSGRAGRETQYF	TGTGCCAGCAGCTTATCGGGGAGGGCAGGGAGAGAGACCCAGTACTTC
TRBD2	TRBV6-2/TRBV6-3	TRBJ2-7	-	CASRDSGSGDEQYF	TGTGCCAGCAGGGATAGCGGGAGCGGGGACGAGCAGTACTTC
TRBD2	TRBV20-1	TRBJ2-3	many	CSAPASGSSDTQYF	TGCAGTGCCCCGGCGAGCGGGAGTTCAGATACGCAGTATTTT
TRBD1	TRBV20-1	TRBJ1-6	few	CSAPRTGDNNSPLHF	TGCAGTGCTCCTCGGACAGGAGACAATAATTCACCCCTCCACTTT
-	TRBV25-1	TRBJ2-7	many	CASSEQKVNRPRGTYEQYF	TGTGCCAGCAGTGAACAAAAGGTCAATAGACCCCGCGGCACCTACGAGCAGTACTTC
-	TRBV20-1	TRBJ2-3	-	CSAEGRRESGDTQYF	TGCAGTGCGGAAGGGAGGAGGGAGAGTGGAGATACGCAGTATTTT
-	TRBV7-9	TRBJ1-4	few	CASSLWWGQSAGEKLFF	TGTGCCAGCAGCTTATGGTGGGGCCAGTCCGCAGGTGAAAAACTGTTTTTT
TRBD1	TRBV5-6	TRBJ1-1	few	CASSLIPGTVYFLEGVNTEAFF	TGTGCCAGCAGCTTGATTCCCGGGACAGTTTATTTCCTTGAGGGAGTGAACACTGAAGCTTTCTTT
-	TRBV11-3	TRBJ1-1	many	CASSFGVGTEAFF	TGTGCCAGCAGCTTTGGGGTTGGCACTGAAGCTTTCTTT
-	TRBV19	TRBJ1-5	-	CASSIPTGGGGQPQHF	TGTGCCAGTAGTATCCCCACAGGAGGGGGTGGTCAGCCCCAGCATTTT
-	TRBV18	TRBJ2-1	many	CASSPPNLGEQFF	TGTGCCAGCTCACCGCCGAACCTCGGGGAGCAGTTCTTC
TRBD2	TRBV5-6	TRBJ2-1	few	CASSLRPGGPLGDNEQFF	TGTGCCAGCAGCTTGAGGCCGGGAGGGCCCCTCGGGGACAATGAGCAGTTCTTC
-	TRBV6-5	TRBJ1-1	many	CASSWSGPTEAFF	TGTGCCAGCAGTTGGAGCGGTCCCACTGAAGCTTTCTTT
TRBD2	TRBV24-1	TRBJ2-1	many	CATSDRTSGFYNEQFF	TGTGCCACCAGTGATCGGACTAGCGGATTCTACAATGAGCAGTTCTTC
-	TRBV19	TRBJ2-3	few	CASSIQGTDTQYF	TGTGCCAGTAGTATCCAGGGGACAGATACGCAGTATTTT
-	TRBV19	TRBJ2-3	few	CASSIGQEHTQYF	TGTGCCAGTAGTATAGGACAGGAACATACGCAGTATTTT
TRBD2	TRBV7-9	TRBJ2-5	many	CASSLAASGSGETQYF	TGTGCCAGCAGTTTAGCGGCTAGCGGGAGCGGAGAGACCCAGTACTTC
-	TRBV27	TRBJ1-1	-	CASSWGRSTEAFF	TGTGCCAGCAGTTGGGGAAGGTCCACTGAAGCTTTCTTT
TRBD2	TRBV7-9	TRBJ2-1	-	CASSDLPRTSGRPNEQFF	TGTGCCAGCAGCGACTTGCCCCGGACTAGCGGGAGGCCGAATGAGCAGTTCTTC
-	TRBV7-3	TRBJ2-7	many	CASSSSSGAYEQYF	TGTGCCAGCAGCTCCTCTAGTGGCGCCTACGAGCAGTACTTC
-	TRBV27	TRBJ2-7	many	CASSPSGLYEQYF	TGTGCCAGCAGTCCATCGGGCTTATACGAGCAGTACTTC
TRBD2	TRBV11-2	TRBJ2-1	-	CASSQGLAGVSEQFF	TGTGCCAGCAGCCAAGGGCTAGCGGGAGTGAGTGAGCAGTTCTTC
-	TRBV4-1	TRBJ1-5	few	CASSQGGPPLDQPQHF	TGCGCCAGCAGCCAAGGGGGCCCCCCTCTGGATCAGCCCCAGCATTTT
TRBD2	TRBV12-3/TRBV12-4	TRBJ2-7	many	CASSLIAGYEQYF	TGTGCCAGCAGTTTAATAGCGGGCTACGAGCAGTACTTC
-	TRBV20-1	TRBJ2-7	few	CSASRGGTHYEQYF	TGCAGTGCTAGTCGGGGCGGGACTCACTACGAGCAGTACTTC
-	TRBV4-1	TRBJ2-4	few	CASSQGSDPARSKNIQYF	TGCGCCAGCAGCCAAGGCAGCGATCCCGCGAGGTCCAAAAACATTCAGTACTTC
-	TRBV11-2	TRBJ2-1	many	CASSPFSFRKNEQFF	TGTGCCAGCAGCCCGTTTTCGTTTCGGAAAAATGAGCAGTTCTTC
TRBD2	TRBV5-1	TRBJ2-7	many	CASSLGLAGVAYEQYF	TGTGCCAGCAGTCTCGGACTAGCGGGAGTGGCCTACGAGCAGTACTTC
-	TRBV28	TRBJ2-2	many	CASSFRTENTGELFF	TGTGCCAGCAGTTTCCGGACAGAGAACACCGGGGAGCTGTTTTTT
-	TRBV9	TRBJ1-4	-	CASSVGVATNEKLFF	TGTGCCAGCAGCGTAGGGGTGGCAACTAATGAAAAACTGTTTTTT
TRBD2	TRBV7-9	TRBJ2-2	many	CASSSSGRAGGELFF	TGTGCCAGCAGCTCCAGCGGGAGGGCCGGCGGGGAGCTGTTTTTT
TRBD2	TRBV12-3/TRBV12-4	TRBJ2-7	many	CASSAGTSGPTGYEQYF	TGTGCCAGCAGCGCAGGGACTAGCGGGCCTACGGGCTACGAGCAGTACTTC
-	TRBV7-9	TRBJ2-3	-	CASSLEGVGADTQYF	TGTGCCAGCAGCTTGGAGGGAGTCGGAGCAGATACGCAGTATTTT
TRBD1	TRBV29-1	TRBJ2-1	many	CSVDRDRGYNEQFF	TGCAGCGTTGACCGGGACAGGGGATACAATGAGCAGTTCTTC
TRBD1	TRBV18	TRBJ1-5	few	CASSPSDRAQPQHF	TGTGCCAGCTCACCGTCGGACAGGGCGCAGCCCCAGCATTTT
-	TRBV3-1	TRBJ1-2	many	CASSQESTPYYGYTF	TGTGCCAGCAGCCAAGAGAGTACCCCATACTATGGCTACACCTTC
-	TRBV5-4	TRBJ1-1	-	CASSHPRAVNTEAFF	TGTGCCAGCAGCCACCCCCGGGCGGTGAACACTGAAGCTTTCTTT
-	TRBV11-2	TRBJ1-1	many	CASSLGQYRNTEAFF	TGTGCCAGCAGCTTAGGGCAGTACAGGAACACTGAAGCTTTCTTT
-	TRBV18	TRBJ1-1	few	CASSPPSPVNTEAFF	TGTGCCAGCTCACCTCCCAGCCCGGTTAACACTGAAGCTTTCTTT
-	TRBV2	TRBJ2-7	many	CASRPSTPVLYEQYF	TGTGCCAGCAGGCCCTCTACGCCCGTCCTTTACGAGCAGTACTTC
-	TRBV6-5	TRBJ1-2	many	CASSYVRGPNRYGYTF	TGTGCCAGCAGTTACGTAAGGGGCCCTAATCGCTATGGCTACACCTTC
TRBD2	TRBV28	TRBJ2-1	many	CASNTWTMTGLAGLSYNEQFF	TGTGCCAGCAATACCTGGACAATGACAGGGCTAGCGGGACTCTCCTACAATGAGCAGTTCTTC
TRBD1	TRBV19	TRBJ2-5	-	CASSIGTGGETQYF	TGTGCCAGTAGTATAGGGACAGGGGGAGAGACCCAGTACTTC
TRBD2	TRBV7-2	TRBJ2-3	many	CASTPGLATDTQYF	TGTGCCAGCACTCCGGGACTAGCAACAGATACGCAGTATTTT
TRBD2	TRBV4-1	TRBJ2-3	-	CASSQKGPPGGPADTQYF	TGCGCCAGCAGCCAAAAGGGGCCTCCGGGAGGGCCCGCAGATACGCAGTATTTT
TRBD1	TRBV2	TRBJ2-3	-	CASSVLTGSTDTQYF	TGTGCCAGCAGTGTTTTGACAGGGAGCACAGATACGCAGTATTTT
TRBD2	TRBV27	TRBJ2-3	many	CASSLILAGVDTQYF	TGTGCCAGCAGTTTGATACTAGCGGGAGTAGATACGCAGTATTTT
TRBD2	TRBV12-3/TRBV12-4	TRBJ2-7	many	CASRGGLARTSEQYF	TGTGCCAGCAGGGGGGGACTAGCGAGGACAAGCGAGCAGTACTTC
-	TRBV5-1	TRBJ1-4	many	CASRTGTVDEKLFF	TGCGCCAGCAGAACCGGGACCGTGGATGAAAAACTGTTTTTT
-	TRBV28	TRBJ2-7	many	CASSRPGGSAEQYF	TGTGCCAGCAGCAGGCCAGGGGGGTCCGCCGAGCAGTACTTC
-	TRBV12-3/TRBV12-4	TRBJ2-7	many	CASSRIQGYEAEQYF	TGTGCCAGCAGTCGCATCCAAGGGTATGAAGCCGAGCAGTACTTC
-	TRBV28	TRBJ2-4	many	CASSSPGLGWDIQYF	TGTGCCAGCAGTTCCCCCGGACTGGGGTGGGACATTCAGTACTTC
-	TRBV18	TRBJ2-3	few	CASSPSRPTSRDTQYF	TGTGCCAGCTCACCCTCCCGACCGACCAGCCGTGATACGCAGTATTTT